This is a list of T cell receptor beta chains from one sample in a study of T cells in Graves' hyperthyroidism and ophthalmopathy. TCRdb itself ran the multiplex PCR reads through MiXCR, one entry per CDR3 protein. The sample yields some 440,000 distinct CDR3 sequences, around 16% seen once. Material: blood. The receptors derive from a woman aged 18 to 35 with Graves' hyperthyroidism. Each CDR3 is given with its conserved first and last residue. A D gene is named only where the DNA matches it firmly. Clone size is not always given. Where it is, it says once, few, many or a class for expanded clones.

>TRBJ2-3|TRBV11-3|NA|many
TGTGCCAGCAGCTTAGGAGGGGGTCGTAGCACAGATACGCAGTATTTT
CASSLGGGRSTDTQYF
>TRBJ1-3|TRBV2|NA|many
TGTGCCAGCAGTCGCGGAAACACCATATATTTT
CASSRGNTIYF
>TRBJ2-7|TRBV2|TRBD1|NA
TGTGCCAGCAGCATGCCGGGACAGGGGTACGAGCAGTACTTC
CASSMPGQGYEQYF
>TRBJ1-6|TRBV5-1|TRBD1|few
TGCGCCAGCTCCCGGGACAGTTTTAATTCACCCCTCCACTTT
CASSRDSFNSPLHF
>TRBJ1-1|TRBV2|NA|many
TGTGCCAGCAGTCGAGAGGGGGAGACTGAAGCTTTCTTT
CASSREGETEAFF
>TRBJ2-7|TRBV15|TRBD1|NA
TGTGCCACCAGCCCGGGACAGACCTACGAGCAGTACTTC
CATSPGQTYEQYF
>TRBJ2-7|TRBV6-2/TRBV6-3|TRBD1|NA
TGTCCTCTAAGGATAGGGGGCCACGAGCAGTACTTC
CPLRIGGHEQYF
>TRBJ2-7|TRBV20-1|NA|few
TGCAGTGCTAGTTTGCGGGGCCTGGGGGAGCAGTACTTC
CSASLRGLGEQYF
>TRBJ1-6|TRBV29-1|NA|NA
TGCAGCGTACTACAGGGAGGGGATAATTCACCCCTCCACTTT
CSVLQGGDNSPLHF
>TRBJ2-7|TRBV5-1|NA|many
TGCGCCAGCAGCTTGGCGTCGGGGGACCACTACGAGCAGTACTTC
CASSLASGDHYEQYF
>TRBJ1-5|TRBV11-1|TRBD1|many
TGTGCCAGCAGGGCGGGACAGGGTTCTATCCAGCCCCAGCATTTT
CASRAGQGSIQPQHF
>TRBJ1-1|TRBV6-1|TRBD1|NA
TGTGCCAGCACCCTGGACAGGGGGCTGAACACTGAAGCTTTCTTT
CASTLDRGLNTEAFF
>TRBJ2-1|TRBV7-2|NA|many
TGTGCCAGCAGCCCAGACAGGACCCCGAACCAGCAGTTCTTC
CASSPDRTPNQQFF
>TRBJ1-4|TRBV5-1|NA|few
TGCGCCAGCAGCTTGGTAGAAGACAGTAAACTGTTTTTT
CASSLVEDSKLFF
>TRBJ2-1|TRBV24-1|NA|many
TGTGCCACCAGTGATTTGCACGGCGCCGGGGAGCAGTTCTTC
CATSDLHGAGEQFF
>TRBJ1-5|TRBV29-1|NA|many
TGCAGCGTACGGGGTTCCCCCAATCAGCCCCAGCATTTT
CSVRGSPNQPQHF